These 28 T cell receptor beta chains were all obtained from the same sample, sequenced in a study of radiation and T cells in renal cell carcinoma (TCRdb year 2020). This specimen's time point label, interpreted: blood 4 weeks post-SBRT, at nephrectomy. This specimen's treatment or condition label, per the study, means: 15 Gy SBRT to primary tumor, nephrectomy 4 weeks later. The library relied on the immunoSEQ multiplex PCR assay. TCRdb limited this immuneACCESS table to in-frame rearrangements with V and J called. A share of clones is missing; checked studies link under half to unresolved V genes, and the rest is unexplained. For this sample the table gives approximately 80,000 clones, of which 80% to 90% were detected only once. In total, the top ten clones hold 4.5% to 7% of the sample. The sample in question was blood, obtained from a patient whose treatment included radiotherapy and nephrectomy. Receptors were obtained from a woman in her seventies with renal cell carcinoma.

This clone was detected once. The rearrangement links TRBV7-2 to TRBJ2-1; 16 nucleotides align to TRBD2. Germline V CDR1 and CDR2: SGHTA, FQGNSA. The CDR3 spans 18 residues. V was pared by 0 bases and J by 4 bases, with 3 bases of the junction left unmatched. This chain's CDR3 is CASSLAGTSGGAYNEQFF. In DNA, the CDR3 is TGTGCCAGCAGCTTAGCCGGGACTAGCGGGGGGGCTTACAATGAGCAGTTCTTC.

The V and J genes are TRBV2 and TRBJ1-2; D is undetermined. V was clipped by 1 base and J by 2 bases, with 5 bases between them. The CDR3 is 13 amino acids. Germline V gene lookup returns CDR1 SNHLY and CDR2 FYNNEI. Here the CDR3 reads CASSEGPNYGYTF. CDR3 in DNA: TGTGCCAGCAGTGAAGGCCCAAACTATGGCTACACCTTC.

V and J are TRBV5-1 and TRBJ2-1; 7 positions match TRBD1. V gave up 6 bases and J gave up 9 bases; unmatched junction bases: 6. The CDR3 is 12 amino acids. The germline V gene encodes CDR1 SGHRS and CDR2 YFSETQ. The CDR3 loop reads CASTPRGPEQFF. CDR3 bases: TGCGCCAGCACCCCGAGGGGGCCTGAGCAGTTCTTC.

V is TRBV5-1 and J is TRBJ1-2; no firm D call. Trimming removed 0 bases at V and 8 bases at J, with 11 bases between. Germline assignment: CDR1 SGHRS and CDR2 YFSETQ. CDR3 size: 13 residues. CDR3 bases: TGCGCCAGCAGCTTGGAAGGTCAAGGAGGCTACACCTTC. This codes for CASSLEGQGGYTF.

The chain combines TRBV6-5 with TRBJ2-5; D gene unclear. The J call may be wrong; the DNA end is better matched by TRBJ2-7. Germline CDR1 is MNHEY and CDR2 is SVGAGI. CDR3 length: 13 amino acids. CDR3 in amino acids: CASKKDGSYEQYF. The CDR3 DNA follows: TGTGCCAGCAAGAAGGACGGGTCATACGAGCAGTACTTC.

The CDR3 region is CASSRRRGELFF. CDR3 nucleotides: TGTGCCAGCAGCCGCAGGCGCGGGGAGCTGTTTTTT. J is TRBJ2-2 and V is TRBV28; no definite D call. The CDR3 covers 12 residues. From germline, CDR1 is MDHEN and CDR2 SYDVKM. With 6 bases removed from V and 7 bases from J, the gap between germline ends came to 9 bases.

V usage is TRBV19 and J usage is TRBJ1-2, with unresolved D. CDR1 and CDR2 (germline): LNHDA, SQIVND (reference sequence). The CDR3 contains 15 residues. V gave up 2 bases and J gave up 4 bases, with 14 bases separating them. In nucleotides, the CDR3 is TGTGCCAGTAGTATAAAGCGGACGGGGTTCTATGGCTACACCTTC. It codes for CASSIKRTGFYGYTF. The full variable domain, with the rest looked up from reference TRBV19 and TRBJ1-2, is DGGITQSPKYLFRKEGQNVTLSCEQNLNHDAMYWYRQDPGQGLRLIYYSQIVNDFQKGDIAEGYSVSREKKESFPLTVTSAQKNPTAFYLCASSIKRTGFYGYTFGSGTRLTVV.

The rearrangement uses TRBV5-1 and TRBJ1-4, with D unresolved. The CDR3 is made up of 15 amino acids. Germline assignment: CDR1 SGHRS and CDR2 YFSETQ. The V end was cut by 0 bases, the J end by 7 bases, with 13 bases between. For the CDR3, the DNA is TGCGCCAGCAGCTTGGCTGGGTTATGGGGTGAAAAACTGTTTTTT. As protein: CASSLAGLWGEKLFF.

The rearrangement links TRBV9 to TRBJ2-2; the D gene is possibly TRBD2 (7 bases). Germline V gene data show CDR1 as SGDLS and CDR2 as YYNGEE. This CDR3 comprises 15 residues. The V gene lost 2 bases and the J gene lost 6 bases, with 14 bases spanning the gap. CDR3 region: CASSVGSGGPGELFF. The DNA for the CDR3 is TGTGCCAGCAGCGTCGGTTCGGGGGGCCCCGGGGAGCTGTTTTTT.

The rearrangement joins TRBV5-6 to TRBJ1-1, with D hard to call. The V and J ends lost 0 bases and 6 bases respectively, with 12 bases between them. Germline V CDR1 and CDR2: SGHDT, YYEEEE. The CDR3 has 14 residues. CDR3 sequence reads: CASSLVGRGAEAFF. The CDR3 DNA is TGTGCCAGCAGCTTGGTCGGACGAGGAGCTGAAGCTTTCTTT.

This clone was counted only a few times. Here the CDR3 reads CASSHRQENSPLHF. The CDR3 DNA follows: TGTGCCAGCAGCCACCGACAGGAAAATTCACCCCTCCACTTT. The V and J genes are TRBV7-2 and TRBJ1-6, with D possibly TRBD1 on 6 matching bases. CDR1 is SGHTA and CDR2 is FQGNSA in the germline V gene. V dropped 5 bases and J dropped 7 bases, with 12 bases sitting between them. The CDR3 spans 14 residues.

The V gene is TRBV7-9, the J gene TRBJ1-1, with TRBD1 as a possible D gene (5 bases). The V end was cut by 1 base, the J end by 1 base, with 13 bases between. The CDR3 is 16 residues long. CDR1 and CDR2 from the germline V gene are SEHNR and FQNEAQ (reference sequence). The CDR3: CASSLVAGQGNTEAFF. CDR3 nucleotide sequence: TGTGCCAGCAGCTTAGTTGCCGGGCAGGGGAACACTGAAGCTTTCTTT.

The chain links TRBV7-9 to TRBJ1-3; perhaps TRBD1 as D (6 bases). CDR1 SEHNR and CDR2 FQNEAQ come from the germline V gene (reference sequence). The V end lost 6 bases, the J end lost 0 bases, and 12 bases lay between the germline ends. The CDR3 contains 15 residues. The CDR3 reads CASRPDRSSGNTIYF. The CDR3 bases are TGTGCCAGCAGGCCGGACAGAAGCTCTGGAAACACCATATATTTT.

This clone was seen a single time. This chain connects TRBV5-1 to TRBJ2-5; 12 bases are shared with TRBD2. The J call may be in error: the DNA end matches TRBJ2-7 better. CDR3 length: 15 amino acids. CDR1 and CDR2 (germline): SGHRS, YFSETQ. The chain's CDR3 is CASSKTSGGILEQYF. The CDR3 DNA reads as TGCGCCAGCAGCAAAACTAGCGGGGGGATACTCGAGCAGTACTTC.

This chain uses TRBV5-4 with TRBJ1-2; D not resolved. CDR1 and CDR2 from the germline V gene are SGHNT and YYREEE (reference sequence). This CDR3 comprises 14 residues. Trimming took 3 bases from V and 0 from J, leaving 9 bases between them. The CDR3 loop is CASSSPLSNYGYTF. The CDR3 DNA is TGTGCCAGCAGCTCACCCTTATCTAACTATGGCTACACCTTC.

This chain connects TRBV4-1 to TRBJ2-1, with TRBD2 identical over 11 bases. The CDR3 extends over 17 amino acids. The junction had 7 bases not matched to a gene; V was cut back by 6 bases and J by 0 bases. Per the germline V gene, CDR1 is MGHRA and CDR2 is YSYEKL. The CDR3 nucleotides read TGCGCCAGCAGGCCACTAGCGGGGGAACACTCCTACAATGAGCAGTTCTTC. It specifies CASRPLAGEHSYNEQFF.

The rearrangement uses TRBV7-2 and TRBJ2-3; 10 bases are shared with TRBD2. The V and J ends lost 4 bases and 5 bases, in that order; junction bases with no gene match: 6. Germline CDR1 is SGHTA and CDR2 is FQGNSA. The CDR3 loop spans 15 amino acids. DNA of the CDR3: TGTGCCAGCAGCTCGAGCGGGGGGGCTGGAGATACGCAGTATTTT. This encodes CASSSSGGAGDTQYF.

J is TRBJ2-5 and V is TRBV5-5, with a possible D match to TRBD2 (5 bases). CDR1 is SGHKS, CDR2 YYEKEE, per germline (reference sequence). V dropped 0 bases and J dropped 7 bases, with 13 bases sitting between them. The length of the CDR3 is 14 residues. CDR3 sequence reads: CASSLDSGYGTQYF. The CDR3 DNA reads TGTGCCAGCAGCTTGGATTCGGGGTATGGGACCCAGTACTTC.

The rearrangement uses TRBV9 and TRBJ1-2; 7 nucleotides align to TRBD1. Germline values: CDR1 SGDLS, CDR2 YYNGEE. This CDR3 spans 17 amino acids. After removal of 0 bases from V and 6 bases from J, the junction contained 14 bases not matched to a gene. The CDR3 DNA is TGTGCCAGCAGCGTAGATCCGTCAGGGGGTGTAGGGGATGGCTACACCTTC. The encoded protein is CASSVDPSGGVGDGYTF.

The chain joins TRBV19 to TRBJ1-6; no definite D call. Germline CDR1 LNHDA, CDR2 SQIVND (reference sequence). The CDR3 runs 11 residues. V lost 5 bases, J lost 7 bases, and 3 bases lay in between. CDR3 sequence: CASSGNSPLHF. CDR3 DNA: TGTGCCAGTAGTGGCAATTCACCCCTCCACTTT.

V gene TRBV2 combines with J gene TRBJ2-7, with a possible D match to TRBD2 (5 bases). V gave up 8 bases and J gave up 2 bases, with 10 bases separating them. Germline loops: CDR1 SNHLY, CDR2 FYNNEI. The CDR3 loop spans 12 amino acids. For the CDR3, the DNA is TGTGCCAGCGGGTCGGGGACCTACGAGCAGTACTTC. Its protein product is CASGSGTYEQYF.

This chain connects TRBV5-4 to TRBJ1-4, with TRBD1 matching over 7 bases. J was trimmed by 7 bases and V by 0 bases; bases with no gene match: 12. Germline CDR1 is SGHNT and CDR2 is YYREEE (reference sequence). The CDR3 extends over 17 amino acids. The CDR3 coding sequence is TGTGCCAGCAGCTTGGCCCCGACAGGGTTGAACAGTGAAAAACTGTTTTTT. Protein product: CASSLAPTGLNSEKLFF. The full variable domain, in which reference TRBV5-4 and TRBJ1-4 provide the parts outside the CDR3, is ETGVTQSPTHLIKTRGQQVTLRCSSQSGHNTVSWYQQALGQGPQFIFQYYREEENGRGNFPPRFSGLQFPNYSSELNVNALELDDSALYLCASSLAPTGLNSEKLFFGSGTQLSVL.

The CDR3 DNA is TGTGCCAGCAGTGAAAGTGGCGGGGGACCCACGGGGTCAAAAAAGCAGTTCTTC. Amino acids: CASSESGGGPTGSKKQFF. This chain links TRBV2 with TRBJ2-1; 7 bases map to TRBD2. V was clipped by 2 bases and J by 11 bases; unmatched bases: 21. The germline V gene encodes CDR1 SNHLY and CDR2 FYNNEI. CDR3 length equals 18 residues. The full variable domain, with the rest looked up from reference TRBV2 and TRBJ2-1, is EPEVTQTPSHQVTQMGQEVILRCVPISNHLYFYWYRQILGQKVEFLVSFYNNEISEKSEIFDDQFSVERPDGSNFTLKIRSTKLEDSAMYFCASSESGGGPTGSKKQFFGPGTRLTVL.

This rearrangement joins TRBV14 to TRBJ2-4, with D tentatively TRBD2 (7 bases). V was trimmed by 1 base and J by 14 bases, leaving 12 bases between them. CDR1 is SGHDN, CDR2 FVKESK, per germline. The CDR3 is 12 amino acids. CDR3 nucleotides: TGTGCCAGCAGCCAAGCCGCGGGGGCGAAGTACTTC. It translates to CASSQAAGAKYF.

In DNA, the CDR3 is TGTGCCAGCAGTTCCTTCCACAGGGAGGGTAGAACCGGGGAGCTGTTTTTT. This gives the protein CASSSFHREGRTGELFF. The V gene is TRBV28, the J gene TRBJ2-2; D is perhaps TRBD2 (7 bases). CDR1 and CDR2 (germline): MDHEN, SYDVKM. The CDR3 loop spans 17 amino acids. The germline V and J ends were trimmed by 4 bases and 5 bases, with 20 bases remaining between them.

The V gene is TRBV6-5, the J gene TRBJ2-3; 10 bases fit TRBD2. The CDR3 runs 15 residues. Germline V gene lookup returns CDR1 MNHEY and CDR2 SVGAGI. Trimming removed 5 bases from V and 1 base from J; junction bases left unmatched: 3. CDR3 nucleotides: TGTGCCAGCAGTAACCTAGCGGGGGGCACAGATACGCAGTATTTT. Translation: CASSNLAGGTDTQYF.

The rearrangement joins TRBV9 to TRBJ1-1, with TRBD1 matching 7 bases. Germline-derived CDR1 and CDR2 are SGDLS and YYNGEE. The CDR3 covers 15 residues. Trimming took 3 bases from V and 4 from J; bases not matched to a gene: 9. CDR3 coding DNA: TGTGCCAGCAGCGAAAGGGGACAGTTCGCCACTGAAGCTTTCTTT. This gives the protein CASSERGQFATEAFF.

The V and J genes are TRBV11-2 and TRBJ2-7, with unresolved D. With 5 bases removed from V and 6 bases from J, the gap between germline ends came to 17 bases. Per germline, CDR1 SGHAT and CDR2 FQNNGV. The CDR3 totals 14 residues. CDR3 amino acids: CASSTVRIRSEQYF. In DNA, the CDR3 is TGTGCCAGCAGCACGGTGCGGATTCGGTCCGAGCAGTACTTC.